These 23 T cell receptor beta chains came from one sample sequenced in a study of shared clonotypes between healthy human individuals. Terminally differentiated effector memory CD45RA+ cells were excluded by CCR7 positive selection of CD45RO-negative cells. TCRdb's copy holds only in-frame clones and misses some; the assay was immunoSEQ multiplex PCR. The sample has about 2.2 million clones, around 95% seen once; the top ten hold about 1.7%. The sequencing input was naive CD8+ T cells from PBMCs. The receptors derive from a man aged 18 to 35 in good health. Some clones in this sample may be carry-over from other donors' samples.

The gene calls are TRBV19 and TRBJ2-5, with 7 bases aligning to TRBD2. The CDR3 covers 14 residues. CDR1 and CDR2 from the germline V gene are LNHDA and SQIVND (reference sequence). The J segment lost 5 bases and the V segment lost 7 bases, leaving 10 bases of the junction unmatched. CDR3 protein: CASIGRERGETQYF. CDR3 nucleotide sequence: TGTGCCAGTATAGGGCGGGAGCGTGGCGAGACCCAGTACTTC.

This clone was recorded a few times. V is TRBV13 and J is TRBJ2-7; TRBD2 is a possible D gene (6 bases). Between the trimmed V and J ends, which lost 5 bases and 4 bases, there was a span of 18 bases. CDR3 size: 15 residues. The germline V gene has CDR1 PRHDT and CDR2 FYEKMQ (reference sequence). DNA of the CDR3: TGTGCCAGCAGCCACGGAGGGGAAGGAGAGTACGAGCAGTACTTC. Its protein product is CASSHGGEGEYEQYF.

The chain uses TRBV28 and TRBJ1-5; 8 nucleotides align to TRBD1. CDR3 length equals 17 residues. Germline trimming cut 2 bases from V and 4 bases from J; bases unmatched to any gene: 10. Germline V gene sequence: CDR1 MDHEN, CDR2 SYDVKM. CDR3 sequence: CASSLRGLQGENQPQHF. CDR3 coding DNA: TGTGCCAGCAGTTTACGAGGACTACAGGGGGAAAATCAGCCCCAGCATTTT.

This clone was seen once. The gene calls are TRBV28 and TRBJ1-1; D uncertain. V dropped 4 bases and J dropped 5 bases, with 11 bases sitting between them. Germline loops: CDR1 MDHEN, CDR2 SYDVKM. The CDR3 contains 13 residues. The CDR3 reads CASSSPGETEAFF. The CDR3 DNA is TGTGCCAGCAGTTCCCCAGGAGAGACTGAAGCTTTCTTT.

The chain joins TRBV9 to TRBJ1-2, with D tentatively TRBD1 (5 bases). Trimming pared 3 bases from V and 4 bases from J, leaving 16 bases between. The CDR3 runs 15 residues. Germline CDR1 is SGDLS and CDR2 is YYNGEE. CDR3 loop: CASSGYRQKSYGYTF. In DNA form, the CDR3 reads TGTGCCAGCAGCGGCTACCGACAGAAATCCTATGGCTACACCTTC. Using reference TRBV9 and TRBJ1-2 for the parts outside the CDR3, the full variable domain is DSGVTQTPKHLITATGQRVTLRCSPRSGDLSVYWYQQSLDQGLQFLIQYYNGEERAKGNILERFSAQQFPDLHSELNLSSLELGDSALYFCASSGYRQKSYGYTFGSGTRLTVV.

A note on this clone: At the DNA level, this CDR3 is encoded by other sequences in the same sample as well. The chain couples TRBV4-2 to TRBJ2-7; D unresolved. CDR1 LGHNA and CDR2 YNFKEQ come from the germline V gene. Between the trimmed V and J ends, which lost 1 base and 0 bases, there was a span of 4 bases. The CDR3 is made up of 13 amino acids. The CDR3 sequence: CASSQGVSYEQYF. In DNA form, the CDR3 reads TGTGCCAGCAGCCAAGGAGTCTCCTACGAGCAGTACTTC.

This chain joins TRBV28 and TRBJ2-3; TRBD1 might be the D (6 bases). V lost 6 bases and J lost 0, with 16 bases in between. Per the germline V gene, CDR1 is MDHEN and CDR2 is SYDVKM. The CDR3 covers 16 residues. The CDR3 nucleotides read TGTGCCAGCAGAATCTACGGGACACCTAGCACAGATACGCAGTATTTT. Translating gives CASRIYGTPSTDTQYF.

For the CDR3, the DNA is TGTGCCAGCAGCGCGGGGACTAGCCAGTACGAGCAGTACTTC. Translation gives CASSAGTSQYEQYF. This chain links TRBV9 with TRBJ2-7; 9 bases are a match to TRBD2. This CDR3 has 14 residues. V lost 3 bases and J lost 4; bases outside the gene matches: 5. Germline CDR1 SGDLS, CDR2 YYNGEE.

This clone appeared a single time. The rearrangement links TRBV10-1 to TRBJ2-1, with D perhaps given as TRBD1 or TRBD2 (5 bases each). The V and J ends lost 2 bases and 6 bases respectively, with 14 bases between them. CDR3 size: 15 residues. Germline V lookup: CDR1 WNHNN, CDR2 SYGVQD (reference sequence). CDR3 nucleotides: TGCGCCAGCAGTGAGCCCCGGGACCAGGGCAATGAGCAGTTCTTC. Its translation is CASSEPRDQGNEQFF.

The J gene is TRBJ2-7, the V gene TRBV5-5; D ambiguous. Germline V CDR1 and CDR2: SGHKS, YYEKEE (reference sequence). V lost 0 bases and J 3 bases, leaving 13 bases between the germline ends. The CDR3 extends over 15 amino acids. CDR3 amino acids: CASSLVPGPLYEQYF. The CDR3 bases are TGTGCCAGCAGCTTGGTCCCCGGGCCTCTCTACGAGCAGTACTTC.

The chain has TRBV15 and TRBJ2-7; possibly TRBD1 for D (5 bases). CDR3 size: 14 residues. The germline gives CDR1 LNHNV, CDR2 YYDKDF (reference sequence). The ends were cut back, 4 bases at V and 2 bases at J, with 12 bases in the middle. The CDR3 coding sequence is TGTGCCACCAGCACCGACAGATCTACCTACGAGCAGTACTTC. It encodes CATSTDRSTYEQYF.

This clone has more than one count but fewer than ten. This chain uses TRBV21-1 with TRBJ2-1; the tabulated D call, TRBD2, remains unverified against the DNA. TRBV21-1 is termed a pseudogene. The CDR3 has 17 amino acids. CDR3 nucleotides: TGTGCCAGCAGCGGACGTAGCGGGAGTGGTTACTACAATGAGCAGTTCTTC. The encoded protein is CASSGRSGSGYYNEQFF.

The chain links TRBV14 to TRBJ1-1; TRBD1 might be the D (6 bases). The CDR3 contains 15 residues. Germline V CDR1 and CDR2: SGHDN, FVKESK. Deletions cut 1 base from V and 6 bases from J, with 15 bases between. CDR3 sequence reads: CASSQVQGLRPEAFF. Here the CDR3 DNA reads TGTGCCAGCAGCCAAGTTCAGGGGCTAAGGCCTGAAGCTTTCTTT.

The V gene is TRBV29-1, the J gene TRBJ2-1; TRBD2 aligns across 8 bases. This CDR3 spans 15 amino acids. In germline, CDR1 is SQVTM, CDR2 ANQGSEA. J gave up 4 bases and V 8 bases, and 13 bases lay outside the gene matches. As DNA, the CDR3 is TGCAGCCTCACTGCTAGCGGCGGGGGGTACAATGAGCAGTTCTTC. It codes for CSLTASGGGYNEQFF.

The chain employs TRBV28 and TRBJ2-2; D uncertain. The germline gives CDR1 MDHEN, CDR2 SYDVKM. The CDR3 length is 15 residues. Trimming took 1 base from V and 6 from J, leaving 12 bases between them. CDR3 sequence (DNA): TGTGCCAGCAGTTTATTTGGGTGGGCGCCCGGGGAGCTGTTTTTT. It encodes CASSLFGWAPGELFF.

The chain links TRBV7-2 to TRBJ2-4; weak D call: TRBD2 (6 bases). CDR3 length: 17 amino acids. V was trimmed by 3 bases and J by 0 bases, leaving 15 bases between them. Germline CDR1 SGHTA, CDR2 FQGNSA. The CDR3 spells CASSLLTEGLAKNIQYF. The CDR3 region has the DNA TGTGCCAGCAGCTTGCTGACGGAGGGACTAGCCAAAAACATTCAGTACTTC.

The chain combines TRBV28 with TRBJ1-1; D is undetermined. Germline CDR1 is MDHEN and CDR2 is SYDVKM. There are 13 residues in the CDR3. V was trimmed by 7 bases and J by 3 bases, leaving 12 bases between them. CDR3 in amino acids: CASTPGQDTEAFF. The CDR3 coding sequence is TGTGCCAGCACCCCAGGCCAGGACACTGAAGCTTTCTTT.

Only one count was recorded for this clone. The CDR3: CASSEIGPTAHGRYEQYF. Written as DNA, the CDR3 is TGTGCCAGCAGTGAAATAGGTCCGACAGCTCATGGGCGTTACGAGCAGTACTTC. The V and J genes are TRBV6-1 and TRBJ2-7, with a tentative D call TRBD1 (5 bases). From germline, CDR1 is MNHNS and CDR2 SASEGT. V was cut by 2 bases and J by 4 bases, with 24 bases left in between. The CDR3 extends over 18 amino acids.

In nucleotides, the CDR3 is TGTGCCAGCAGCCCAGACCGCACAGATACGCAGTATTTT. Protein sequence: CASSPDRTDTQYF. This chain links TRBV7-3 with TRBJ2-3; D gene uncertain. Germline loops: CDR1 SGHTA, CDR2 FQGTGA. The CDR3 has 13 amino acids. The V end was cut by 5 bases, the J end by 1 base, with 7 bases between.

The J gene is TRBJ2-2, the V gene TRBV4-3, with 9 bases lining up with TRBD1. CDR1 and CDR2 from the germline V gene are LGHNA and YSLEER. The CDR3 is 17 amino acids. Germline trimming cut 4 bases from V and 6 bases from J; bases unmatched to any gene: 12. The DNA of the CDR3 is TGCGCCAGCAGCCCCTTCGGGGCGGGACAGGGATCCGGGGAGCTGTTTTTT. Its translation is CASSPFGAGQGSGELFF.

The V gene is TRBV7-2, the J gene TRBJ2-2; TRBD1 or TRBD2 may be the D gene (5 bases each). This CDR3 region has 17 residues. Trimming cost V 2 bases and J 3 bases, with 16 bases left between them. Germline V gene sequence: CDR1 SGHTA, CDR2 FQGNSA. The CDR3 loop is CASSLISGGIYTGELFF. DNA for the CDR3: TGTGCCAGCAGCTTAATTTCTGGGGGAATTTACACCGGGGAGCTGTTTTTT.

V and J are TRBV2 and TRBJ2-1; maybe TRBD1 (5 bases). Germline CDR1 is SNHLY and CDR2 is FYNNEI. Trimming took off 2 bases at V and 3 bases at J, with 11 bases between the two ends. This CDR3 is 15 amino acids long. DNA of the CDR3: TGTGCCAGCAGTGAACGAGACAGATACTACAATGAGCAGTTCTTC. Residues: CASSERDRYYNEQFF.

Concerning this clone itself: The same CDR3 arises from other DNA sequences in this sample as well. CDR3: CASSLPGDEQFF. CDR3 DNA sequence: TGTGCCAGCAGCTTACCAGGGGATGAGCAGTTCTTC. The V gene is TRBV7-9, the J gene TRBJ2-1, with D maybe TRBD1 (6 bases). V was shortened by 2 bases and J by 8 bases, with 7 bases between the two germline ends. Germline assignment: CDR1 SEHNR and CDR2 FQNEAQ (reference sequence). This CDR3 contains 12 residues.